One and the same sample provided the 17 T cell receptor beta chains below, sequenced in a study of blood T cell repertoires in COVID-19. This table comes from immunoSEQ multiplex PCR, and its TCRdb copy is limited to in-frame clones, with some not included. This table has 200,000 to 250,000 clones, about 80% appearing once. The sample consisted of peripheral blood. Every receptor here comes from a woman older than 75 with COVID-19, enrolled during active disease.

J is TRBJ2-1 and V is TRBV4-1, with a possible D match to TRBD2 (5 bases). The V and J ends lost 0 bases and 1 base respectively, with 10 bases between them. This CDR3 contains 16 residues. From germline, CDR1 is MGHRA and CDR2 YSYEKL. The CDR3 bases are TGCGCCAGCAGCCAAGACGCCGGAGGTTCCTACAATGAGCAGTTCTTC. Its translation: CASSQDAGGSYNEQFF.

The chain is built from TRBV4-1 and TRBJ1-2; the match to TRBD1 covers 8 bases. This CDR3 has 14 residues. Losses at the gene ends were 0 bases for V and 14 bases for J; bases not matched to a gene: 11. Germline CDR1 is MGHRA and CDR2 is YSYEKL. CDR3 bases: TGCGCCAGCAGCCAAGATCTGACAGGGGTAACTGGGACCTTC. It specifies CASSQDLTGVTGTF.

The chain's CDR3 is CSVVSGVGTGYYGYTF. The CDR3, as DNA: TGCAGCGTTGTGTCCGGGGTTGGGACAGGGTACTATGGCTACACCTTC. V and J are TRBV29-1 and TRBJ1-2; 9 nucleotides match TRBD1. CDR3 length equals 16 residues. The germline CDR1 and CDR2 sequences are SQVTM and ANQGSEA. The junction had 12 bases not matched to a gene; V was cut back by 4 bases and J by 3 bases.

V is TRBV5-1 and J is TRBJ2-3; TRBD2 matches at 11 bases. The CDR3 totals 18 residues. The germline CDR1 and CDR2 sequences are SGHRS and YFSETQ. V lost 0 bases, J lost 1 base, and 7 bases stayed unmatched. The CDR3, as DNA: TGCGCCAGCAGCTTGGGGTTGACTAGCGGGGCAGGCACAGATACGCAGTATTTT. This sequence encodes CASSLGLTSGAGTDTQYF.

DNA of the CDR3: TGTGCCAGTAGTACCCGGGAGGCTTACGAGCAGTACTTC. Translating gives CASSTREAYEQYF. The chain links TRBV19 to TRBJ2-7; TRBD2 matches 7 bases. Per the germline V gene, CDR1 is LNHDA and CDR2 is SQIVND (reference sequence). The CDR3 runs 13 residues. Trimming took 4 bases from V and 4 from J; bases not matched to a gene: 4.

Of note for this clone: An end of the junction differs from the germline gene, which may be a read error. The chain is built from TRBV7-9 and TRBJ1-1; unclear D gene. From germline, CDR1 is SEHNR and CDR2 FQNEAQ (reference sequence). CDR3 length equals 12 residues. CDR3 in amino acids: CASSPSNSEAFF. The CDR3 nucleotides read TGTGCCAGCAGCCCCTCAAACAGTGAAGCTTTCTTT.

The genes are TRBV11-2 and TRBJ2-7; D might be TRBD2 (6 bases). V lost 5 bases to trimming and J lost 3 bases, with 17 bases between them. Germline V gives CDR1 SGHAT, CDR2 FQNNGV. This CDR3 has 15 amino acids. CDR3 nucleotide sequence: TGTGCCAGCAGCCTCCTAGGGCGGGGCCACTACGAGCAGTACTTC. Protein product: CASSLLGRGHYEQYF.

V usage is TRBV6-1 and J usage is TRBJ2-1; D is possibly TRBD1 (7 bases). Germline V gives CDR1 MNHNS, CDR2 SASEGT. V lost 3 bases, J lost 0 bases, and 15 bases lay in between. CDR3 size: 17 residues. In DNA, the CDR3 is TGTGCCAGCAGTGAGATGTCAGGGGGGAGCTCCTACAATGAGCAGTTCTTC. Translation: CASSEMSGGSSYNEQFF.

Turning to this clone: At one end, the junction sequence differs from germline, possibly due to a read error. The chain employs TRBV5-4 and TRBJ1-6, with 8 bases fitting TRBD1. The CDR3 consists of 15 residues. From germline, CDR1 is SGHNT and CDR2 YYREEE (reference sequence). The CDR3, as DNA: TGTGCCAGCAGTCTGACAGGGGCCTACAATTCACCCCTCCACTTT. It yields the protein CASSLTGAYNSPLHF.

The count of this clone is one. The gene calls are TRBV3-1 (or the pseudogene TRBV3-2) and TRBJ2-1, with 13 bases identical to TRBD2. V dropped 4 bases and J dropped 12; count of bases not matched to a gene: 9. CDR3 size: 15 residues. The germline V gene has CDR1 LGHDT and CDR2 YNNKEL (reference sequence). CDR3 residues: CASSPTSGRPVGQFF. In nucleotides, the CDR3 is TGTGCCAGCAGCCCGACTAGCGGGAGGCCCGTAGGGCAGTTCTTC.

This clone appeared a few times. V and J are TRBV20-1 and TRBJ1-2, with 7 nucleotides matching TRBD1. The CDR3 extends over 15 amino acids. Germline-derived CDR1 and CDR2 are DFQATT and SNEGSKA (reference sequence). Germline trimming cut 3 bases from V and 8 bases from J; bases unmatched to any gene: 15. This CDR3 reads CSASSPQSTGEGYTF. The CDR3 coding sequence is TGCAGTGCTAGTAGCCCTCAAAGTACAGGGGAAGGCTACACCTTC.

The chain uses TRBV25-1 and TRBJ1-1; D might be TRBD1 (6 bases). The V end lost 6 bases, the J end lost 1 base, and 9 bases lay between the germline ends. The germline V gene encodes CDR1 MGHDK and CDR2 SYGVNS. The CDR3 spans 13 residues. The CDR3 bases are TGTGCCAGCAGGGAGACAGGGAACACTGAAGCTTTCTTT. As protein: CASRETGNTEAFF.

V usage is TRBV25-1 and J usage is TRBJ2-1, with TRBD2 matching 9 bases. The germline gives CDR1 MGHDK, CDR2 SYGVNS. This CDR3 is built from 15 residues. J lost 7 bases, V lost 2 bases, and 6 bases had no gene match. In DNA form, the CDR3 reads TGTGCCAGCAGTGAAGGTAGCGGGAGTGTAAATGAGCAGTTCTTC. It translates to CASSEGSGSVNEQFF.

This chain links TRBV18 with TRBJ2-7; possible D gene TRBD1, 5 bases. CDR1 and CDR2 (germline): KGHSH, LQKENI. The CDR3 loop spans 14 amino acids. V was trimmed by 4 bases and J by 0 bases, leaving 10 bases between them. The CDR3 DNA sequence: TGTGCCAGCTCACTTGCGCAGGGCTCCTACGAGCAGTACTTC. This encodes CASSLAQGSYEQYF.

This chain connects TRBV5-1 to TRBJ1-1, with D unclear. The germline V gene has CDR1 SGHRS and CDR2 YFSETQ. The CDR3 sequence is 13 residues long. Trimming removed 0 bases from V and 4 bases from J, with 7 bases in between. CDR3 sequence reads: CASSLDPGTEAFF. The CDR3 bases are TGCGCCAGCAGCTTGGACCCCGGCACTGAAGCTTTCTTT.

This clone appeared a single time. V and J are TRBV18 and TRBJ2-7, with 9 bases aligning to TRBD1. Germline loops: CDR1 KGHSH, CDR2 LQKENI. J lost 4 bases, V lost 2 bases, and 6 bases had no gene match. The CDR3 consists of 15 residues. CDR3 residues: CASSPSAGQGYEQYF. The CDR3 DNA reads TGTGCCAGCTCACCATCCGCGGGACAGGGTTACGAGCAGTACTTC.

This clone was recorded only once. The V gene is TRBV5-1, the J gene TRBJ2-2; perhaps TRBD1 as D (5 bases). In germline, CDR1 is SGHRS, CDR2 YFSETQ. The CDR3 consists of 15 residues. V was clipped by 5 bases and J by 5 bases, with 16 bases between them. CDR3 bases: TGCGCCAGCAGGGCTAGGCAGGGTACGACCGGGGAGCTGTTTTTT. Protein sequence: CASRARQGTTGELFF.